This T cell receptor (beta chain) emerged from a study of T cell responses to AZD1222 COVID-19 vaccine. Study-level points and caveats: A reported finding is that nearly half of spike-specific TCRs target unmutated variant regions.

Only a few counts were recorded for this clone. No antigen is known for it. TCRdb's table, derived via immunoSEQ multiplex PCR, lists solely in-frame clones and lacks some. The sample holds approximately 140,000 clones, around 90% seen once. The CDR3 runs to 16 residues. CDR1 KGHSH and CDR2 LQKENI come from the germline V gene. The junction had 8 bases not matched to a gene; V was cut back by 3 bases and J by 9 bases. Sequencing was performed on peripheral blood, taken 28 days after the second AZD1222 dose. The source of this sequence is an adult who received the AZD1222 COVID-19 vaccine. The rearrangement uses TRBV18 and TRBJ2-1; TRBD2 agrees at 13 bases. This CDR3 reads CASSPPGLAGVFEQFF. The CDR3 DNA is TGTGCCAGCTCACCGCCTGGACTAGCGGGGGTATTTGAGCAGTTCTTC.